The 2 T cell receptor beta chains listed next were all sequenced from one sample in a study of cytomegalovirus exposure and HLA in healthy donors. 13 Jbeta primers and 60 Vbeta primers were used for the PCR. Profiled with immunoSEQ multiplex PCR; TCRdb holds only in-frame clones, not every one. Of 130,000 or so clones listed, over 75% were seen once; the top ten hold 4.5% to 5.5%. Sequencing input: PBMCs. The receptor set was obtained from a man in his thirties or forties in good health and CMV-seronegative.

This clone was seen only once. The chain links TRBV28 to TRBJ2-1; 8 bases align to TRBD2. Germline V gene sequence: CDR1 MDHEN, CDR2 SYDVKM. V trimming: 2 bases; J trimming: 7 bases; junction bases outside the gene matches: 7. The CDR3 extends over 15 amino acids. This CDR3 is CASSLVGLADNEQFF. CDR3 coding DNA: TGTGCCAGCAGTTTAGTTGGACTAGCCGATAATGAGCAGTTCTTC.

The table lists this clone with a count of one. This chain uses TRBV28 with TRBJ2-7; TRBD1 agrees at 10 bases. The ends lost 5 bases at V and 6 bases at J; junction bases unmatched: 7. CDR3 size: 14 residues. Germline V CDR1 and CDR2: MDHEN, SYDVKM. Here the CDR3 DNA reads TGTGCCAGCAGTGTCGGGACAGGGGTGGGCGAGCAGTACTTC. Translating gives CASSVGTGVGEQYF.